These 6 T cell receptor beta chains share one sample of origin, sequenced in a study of shared clonotypes between healthy human individuals. TCRdb's copy holds only in-frame clones and misses some; the assay was immunoSEQ multiplex PCR. The sample lists under 2,500,000 clones, about 94% seen once, with 0.1% to 0.15% in the top ten. The sequencing input was naive CD4+ T cells sorted from blood. The subset was: CD45RA+ positively selected. These receptors all stem from a man younger than 35 in good health.

This chain links TRBV14 with TRBJ2-5; 12 bases fit TRBD2. V shed 0 bases, J shed 2 bases, and the junction held 7 bases outside the gene matches. Germline values: CDR1 SGHDN, CDR2 FVKESK. The CDR3 has 18 residues. CDR3 in DNA: TGTGCCAGCAGCCAAGAGCCTAGCGGGAGGGCCTGGCAAGAGACCCAGTACTTC. It translates to CASSQEPSGRAWQETQYF. The full variable domain, completed using reference TRBV14 and TRBJ2-5, is EAGVTQFPSHSVIEKGQTVTLRCDPISGHDNLYWYRRVMGKEIKFLLHFVKESKQDESGMPNNRFLAERTGGTYSTLKVQPAELEDSGVYFCASSQEPSGRAWQETQYFGPGTRLLVL.

The chain combines TRBV9 with TRBJ1-6; maybe TRBD1 (6 bases). The CDR3 length is 16 residues. The germline V gene encodes CDR1 SGDLS and CDR2 YYNGEE. The V gene lost 0 bases and the J gene lost 7 bases, with 14 bases spanning the gap. CDR3 nucleotides: TGTGCCAGCAGCGTAGGACACTCGGGGGCGAATTCACCCCTCCACTTT. Translating it yields CASSVGHSGANSPLHF.

The J gene is TRBJ2-7, the V gene TRBV7-2, with D tentatively TRBD1 or TRBD2 (5 bases each). The length of the CDR3 is 14 residues. Germline CDR1 is SGHTA and CDR2 is FQGNSA. Trimming stripped 2 bases from V and 5 bases from J, with 13 bases between. CDR3 protein: CASSLSGPGDEQYF. The CDR3 nucleotides read TGTGCCAGCAGCTTATCGGGACCTGGGGACGAGCAGTACTTC.

CDR3 bases: TGTGCCATCAGTTCGACACAGGATTACGATATCAATGAGCAGTTCTTC. It specifies CAISSTQDYDINEQFF. The chain employs TRBV10-3 and TRBJ2-1, with D perhaps matching TRBD1 (5 bases). The CDR3 contains 16 residues. Trimming stripped 5 bases from V and 6 bases from J, with 20 bases between. CDR1 and CDR2 from the germline V gene are ENHRY and SYGVKD.

This clone was seen only once. The chain couples TRBV6-1 to TRBJ2-5; 12 positions agree with TRBD2. CDR3 length: 15 amino acids. Germline CDR1 MNHNS, CDR2 SASEGT. Losses at the gene ends were 6 bases for V and 2 bases for J; bases not matched to a gene: 4. CDR3 in DNA: TGTGCCAGCAGGATGACTAGCGGGGGACAAGAGACCCAGTACTTC. Protein: CASRMTSGGQETQYF.

This chain connects TRBV9 to TRBJ1-3; D remains ambiguous. The CDR3 totals 15 residues. Germline V gene data show CDR1 as SGDLS and CDR2 as YYNGEE. Trimming took off 1 base at V and 0 bases at J, with 8 bases between the two ends. The CDR3 DNA follows: TGTGCCAGCAGCGTAAATACAGCCTCTGGAAACACCATATATTTT. Its translation is CASSVNTASGNTIYF. The whole variable domain, filled in from reference TRBV9 and TRBJ1-3, reads DSGVTQTPKHLITATGQRVTLRCSPRSGDLSVYWYQQSLDQGLQFLIQYYNGEERAKGNILERFSAQQFPDLHSELNLSSLELGDSALYFCASSVNTASGNTIYFGEGSWLTVV.